The 27 T cell receptor beta chains listed next were all sequenced from one sample in a study of immune characterization of retroperitoneal liposarcoma (dated by TCRdb to about 2019). To prepare the library, PCR was applied. This sample was sequenced with a NextSeq 500. The public reads were run again by TCRdb, first through fastp at Q25 and then through MiXCR, and only productive beta chains were kept. Each entry merges the rows of one CDR3 protein and shows their most common DNA and genes. Present in this sample are about 1,600 distinct CDR3 sequences, roughly 43% of which were seen just once. 25% to 35% of the sample is in the top ten clones. Input material: tumor tissue. The receptors were gathered from a female donor with retroperitoneal liposarcoma.

The chain uses TRBV6-2 or TRBV6-3 and TRBJ2-1; D tentatively reads TRBD1 or TRBD2 (6 bases each). The germline V and J ends were trimmed by 6 bases and 10 bases, with 25 bases remaining between them. There are 16 residues in the CDR3. Germline values: CDR1 MNHEY, CDR2 SVGEGT. The CDR3 region is CASRDYSTGHTYEQFF. The CDR3 nucleotides read TGTGCCAGCAGGGACTATAGCACGGGACACACCTACGAGCAGTTCTTC.

The gene calls are TRBV6-1 and TRBJ2-5; possibly TRBD1 for D (7 bases). V was trimmed by 6 bases and J by 4 bases, leaving 15 bases between them. From germline, CDR1 is MNHNS and CDR2 SASEGT. The CDR3 consists of 14 residues. The CDR3 spells CASSVAGGTETQYF. The DNA of the CDR3 is TGTGCCAGCAGCGTGGCAGGGGGGACAGAGACCCAGTACTTC.

This clonotype came up once. The chain carries TRBV6-1 and TRBJ2-3; a weak D match, TRBD1 (5 bases). The CDR3 spans 18 residues. CDR1 and CDR2 from the germline V gene are MNHNS and SASEGT. The germline V and J ends were trimmed by 4 bases and 0 bases, with 20 bases remaining between them. CDR3 region: CASSVQGFRATSTDTQYF. CDR3 nucleotide sequence: TGTGCCAGCAGTGTGCAGGGTTTTAGGGCCACTAGCACAGATACGCAGTATTTT.

This clonotype was observed a single time. The chain carries TRBV6-1 and TRBJ2-1; 11 nucleotides align to TRBD2. V was pared by 7 bases and J by 10 bases, with 12 bases of the junction left unmatched. The CDR3 spans 15 residues. The germline CDR1 and CDR2 sequences are MNHNS and SASEGT. This chain's CDR3 is CASKKGLAENYEQFF. As DNA, the CDR3 is TGTGCCAGCAAGAAGGGACTAGCGGAGAACTACGAGCAGTTCTTC.

The chain links TRBV7-2 to TRBJ2-1; the match to TRBD1 covers 9 bases. With 4 bases clipped from V and 2 bases from J, the junction kept 9 bases outside the gene matches. CDR1 is SGHTA, CDR2 FQGNSA, per germline. This CDR3 spans 17 amino acids. The CDR3 here is CASSSPRTGAAYNEQFF. CDR3 bases: TGTGCCAGCAGCTCTCCCCGGACAGGGGCGGCCTACAATGAGCAGTTCTTC.

The gene calls are TRBV6-8 and TRBJ2-5; 9 positions match TRBD2. The J call is in doubt because the DNA end fits TRBJ2-7 better. The CDR3 sequence is 15 residues long. From germline, CDR1 is MNHGY and CDR2 SAAAGT. In DNA, the CDR3 is TGTGCCAGCAGCCCCCCGGGACTAGCCACCTACGAGCAGTACTTC. Translating gives CASSPPGLATYEQYF.

By frequency in the sample, this clonotype is medium-sized (0.01 to 0.1%). This chain links TRBV7-2 with TRBJ2-5; 9 bases match TRBD2. The J call may be wrong; the DNA end is better matched by TRBJ2-7. The germline CDR1 and CDR2 sequences are SGHTA and FQGNSA. This CDR3 is 14 amino acids long. CDR3 sequence (DNA): TGTGCCAGCAGCTTTAGCGGGGGATCCTACGAGCAGTACTTC. Its translation: CASSFSGGSYEQYF.

The V and J genes are TRBV6-1 and TRBJ2-2; TRBD1 matches 7 bases. CDR3 length: 15 amino acids. Trimming took 4 bases from V and 4 from J; bases not matched to a gene: 6. Germline V gives CDR1 MNHNS, CDR2 SASEGT. In DNA, the CDR3 is TGTGCCAGCAGTGCGTTCGGGACAGCCACCGGGGAGCTGTTTTTT. This translates into CASSAFGTATGELFF.

DNA for the CDR3: TGTGCCAGCAGGCGCCCGGGACAGGAAGCAAACATTCAGTACTTC. Amino acid sequence: CASRRPGQEANIQYF. V usage is TRBV6-1 and J usage is TRBJ2-4; 8 bases map to TRBD1. Unmatched junction bases numbered 10, after V lost 6 bases and J lost 6 bases. The V gene's germline CDR1 is MNHNS and CDR2 SASEGT. CDR3 size: 15 residues.

Comment on this clonotype: A read error may produce the germline difference seen at one junction end. J is TRBJ2-5 and V is TRBV6-1; the D is unclear. Germline V gene data show CDR1 as MNHNS and CDR2 as SASEGT. The CDR3 length is 13 residues. The CDR3, as DNA: TGTACCAGCAGCTGGGGTATCCGAGAGACCCAGTACTTC. Its protein is CTSSWGIRETQYF.

This clonotype was seen a few times. The chain employs TRBV27 and TRBJ2-3; possible D gene TRBD1, 6 bases. The CDR3 spans 18 residues. The germline V gene encodes CDR1 MNHEY and CDR2 SMNVEV (reference sequence). V lost 7 bases, J lost 0 bases, and 23 bases lay in between. As DNA, the CDR3 is TGTGCCAGCATCCCCGCCCCGGTCGGACAGATGAGCACAGATACGCAGTATTTT. It is translated as CASIPAPVGQMSTDTQYF.

By share, this clonotype ranks as medium-sized (0.01 to 0.1%). The CDR3 DNA is TGTGCCAGCAGTTTGAGGCCCAGCACAGATACGCAGTATTTT. Protein: CASSLRPSTDTQYF. J is TRBJ2-3 and V is TRBV6-1, with unresolved D. Per germline, CDR1 MNHNS and CDR2 SASEGT. The CDR3 has 14 amino acids. V dropped 5 bases and J dropped 0 bases, with 9 bases sitting between them.

The V gene is TRBV6-1, the J gene TRBJ2-5; the D is unclear. Trimming shortened V by 1 base and J by 2 bases, and 8 bases separated the two germline ends. The CDR3 has 14 residues. The germline V gene has CDR1 MNHNS and CDR2 SASEGT. In DNA form, the CDR3 reads TGTGCCAGCAGTGAAGGGTGGGAACAAGAGACCCAGTACTTC. Residues: CASSEGWEQETQYF.

This clonotype was detected only a few times. The chain joins TRBV11-2 to TRBJ2-3; D not resolved. This CDR3 region has 12 residues. Germline V gene lookup returns CDR1 SGHAT and CDR2 FQNNGV. The ends were cut back, 2 bases at V and 3 bases at J, with 3 bases in the middle. The CDR3 DNA reads TGTGCCAGCAGCTTACCAACAGATACGCAGTATTTT. Translating gives CASSLPTDTQYF.

This clonotype is large in the sample. The rearrangement joins TRBV12-3 or TRBV12-4 to TRBJ2-1, with 8 bases that match TRBD1. The DNA end is more similar to TRBJ2-7, so the J call may be wrong. The CDR3 runs to 12 residues. The CDR3 coding sequence is TGTGCCAGCAGCCGGACAGGGAGCGAGCAGTACTTC. Protein product: CASSRTGSEQYF.

This clonotype was detected only a few times. This chain uses TRBV10-3 with TRBJ2-4, with 11 bases fitting TRBD1. The closer fit of TRBJ2-7 to the DNA end suggests the J call may be wrong. CDR1 and CDR2 (germline): ENHRY, SYGVKD. This CDR3 contains 20 residues. CDR3 sequence reads: CAISDSSGGQGAPSSYEQYF. CDR3 nucleotide sequence: TGTGCCATCAGTGACAGTTCAGGAGGACAGGGGGCACCTAGCTCCTACGAGCAGTACTTC.

The sample holds a few counts of this clonotype. This sequence joins TRBV7-8 and TRBJ2-1, with D possibly TRBD1 on 6 matching bases. The CDR3 covers 17 residues. V was shortened by 4 bases and J by 7 bases, with 23 bases between the two germline ends. CDR1 and CDR2 (germline): SGHVS, FQNEAQ. CDR3 DNA sequence: TGTGCCAGCAGCTCCCTAGGGGGTGTAGGACGCAGGAATGAGCAGTTCTTC. It encodes CASSSLGGVGRRNEQFF.

This chain uses TRBV7-2 with TRBJ2-1; D gene ambiguous. In germline, CDR1 is SGHTA, CDR2 FQGNSA. V dropped 3 bases and J dropped 3 bases, with 9 bases sitting between them. The CDR3 covers 14 residues. The CDR3 is CASSFARIYNEQFF. CDR3 nucleotide sequence: TGTGCCAGCAGCTTCGCCAGAATCTACAATGAGCAGTTCTTC.

This clonotype was counted a single time. V and J are TRBV6-1 and TRBJ2-5; possibly TRBD1 for D (6 bases). The V gene's germline CDR1 is MNHNS and CDR2 SASEGT. CDR3 size: 17 residues. The V end was cut by 2 bases, the J end by 1 base, with 17 bases between. This CDR3 is CASSETLRSTGQETQYF. The CDR3 DNA reads TGTGCCAGCAGTGAAACCCTAAGGTCGACAGGCCAAGAGACCCAGTACTTC.

This clonotype was seen a few times. CDR3 nucleotide sequence: TGTGCCAGCAGCTTAAGGTTCGGGCCTCGCTACGAGCAGTACTTC. Translated, it gives CASSLRFGPRYEQYF. The gene calls are TRBV7-8 and TRBJ2-1, with no clear D. The DNA end favors TRBJ2-7, so the J call may be wrong. Germline V gives CDR1 SGHVS, CDR2 FQNEAQ. This CDR3 is built from 15 residues.

The chain joins TRBV25-1 to TRBJ2-3, with D perhaps matching TRBD1 (6 bases). Germline CDR1 reads MGHDK; CDR2 reads SYGVNS. The V and J ends lost 5 bases and 4 bases respectively, with 10 bases between them. This CDR3 has 13 residues. CDR3 sequence (DNA): TGTGCCAGCAGTAAGGCAGGGGCAGATACGCAGTATTTT. As protein: CASSKAGADTQYF.

The chain carries TRBV6-1 and TRBJ2-5; no firm D call. The J call is doubtful: the DNA matches TRBJ2-1 better. The CDR3 runs to 12 residues. CDR1 and CDR2 (germline): MNHNS, SASEGT. The CDR3 region has the DNA TGTGCCAGCAGGTCCAGTCAAGAGACCCAGTTCTTC. Protein sequence: CASRSSQETQFF.

The chain carries TRBV6-5 and TRBJ2-1, with D possibly matching TRBD2 (5 bases). The CDR3 consists of 14 residues. V was pared by 4 bases and J by 7 bases, with 14 bases between. Germline CDR1 reads MNHEY; CDR2 reads SVGAGI. The DNA of the CDR3 is TGTGCCAGCAGTTCAGCTGGTCCGGGAAATGAGCAGTTCTTC. Translated, it gives CASSSAGPGNEQFF.

This clonotype ranks as large. The V gene is TRBV6-1, the J gene TRBJ2-5; D may correspond to TRBD1 or TRBD2 (5 bases each). The V end lost 5 bases, the J end lost 0 bases, and 10 bases lay between the germline ends. The CDR3 runs to 14 residues. The germline V gene encodes CDR1 MNHNS and CDR2 SASEGT. The CDR3 sequence is CASSRDPDQETQYF. In nucleotides, the CDR3 is TGTGCCAGCAGTCGGGACCCTGACCAAGAGACCCAGTACTTC.

V gene TRBV6-1 combines with J gene TRBJ2-1; possibly TRBD1 for D (5 bases). V was cut by 8 bases and J by 6 bases, with 17 bases left in between. The CDR3 contains 14 residues. The V gene's germline CDR1 is MNHNS and CDR2 SASEGT. CDR3 coding DNA: TGTGCCAGCTCTAACAGGTTAACGGGCAATGAGCAGTTCTTC. It encodes CASSNRLTGNEQFF.

V usage is TRBV12-5 and J usage is TRBJ2-2; tentatively, D is TRBD1 (5 bases). V shed 0 bases and J shed 7 bases, with 24 bases lying between them. Germline loops: CDR1 LGHNT, CDR2 FRNRAP. This CDR3 contains 19 residues. The CDR3 bases are TGTGCTAGTGGTTTGGTACCGAAGGGGTTGCCCCAGGAGTACGGGGAGCTGTTTTTT. Protein product: CASGLVPKGLPQEYGELFF. Full variable domain (rest looked up from reference TRBV12-5 and TRBJ2-2): DARVTQTPRHKVTEMGQEVTMRCQPILGHNTVFWYRQTMMQGLELLAYFRNRAPLDDSGMPKDRFSAEMPDATLATLKIQPSEPRDSAVYFCASGLVPKGLPQEYGELFFGEGSRLTVL.

In the case of this clonotype: One end of the junction fails to match germline, which may point to a read error. The chain joins TRBV6-6 to TRBJ2-1; 10 nucleotides match TRBD2. Looked up from germline, CDR1 is MNHNY and CDR2 is SVGAGI (reference sequence). This CDR3 is built from 16 residues. As DNA, the CDR3 is TGTGCCAGCAGTGACTCGAGCGGGGGGGCCTACAATGAGCAGTTCTTC. Protein: CASSDSSGGAYNEQFF.